This entry lists 13 T cell receptor delta chains sequenced from one sample in a study of γδ T cells in repeated Plasmodium falciparum infection. TCRdb repeated clone calling on the multiplex PCR reads with CATT. The profile covers around 46,000 delta-chain clones, with around 2% appearing a single time and roughly 25% taken by the ten largest. Bulk repertoires came from Vgamma9/Vdelta2+ or Vdelta2-negative gammadelta T cells flow-sorted from PBMC. Sequenced material: gamma-delta T cells from blood. The receptors originated from a pool of human donors (malaria-infected and uninfected, not separated).

A word on this clone: TCRdb has a much larger clone's protein, which differs at residue 13 from the translation of this DNA, likely because of a read error; what is shown is the protein translated from the DNA. TRDV2 is the V gene, and the J gene was not called; TRDD3 was called by the table and not checked on the DNA. Germline CDR1 is GEAIGNYY and CDR2 is EKD. This CDR3 has 15 amino acids. CDR3 region: CACDVVGGQGDKHIF. In DNA form, the CDR3 reads TGTGCCTGTGACGTGGTGGGGGGCCAAGGCGATAAACACATCTTT.

This clone was seen many times. TCRdb pairs this DNA with a much larger clone's protein that differs at residue 6, likely a read error; the protein shown was translated from the DNA. The chain recombines TRDV2 with TRDJ1, with no clear D. Matching the DNA to germline supplied the J gene, which TCRdb does not give. Between the trimmed V and J ends, which lost 0 bases and 0 bases, there was a span of 16 bases. The CDR3 covers 17 residues. Germline CDR1 is GEAIGNYY and CDR2 is EKD. The CDR3 is CACDTAGQPDHTDKLIF. The CDR3 nucleotides read TGTGCCTGTGACACCGCGGGACAGCCAGACCACACCGATAAACTCATCTTT.

This clone was found a few times. TCRdb's protein, taken from a much larger clone, differs from this DNA's translation at residue 18, likely owing to a read error; the protein displayed comes from the DNA. The V gene is TRDV3, the J gene TRDJ1; 7 bases line up with TRDD3. Because TCRdb records no J gene, it was assigned here through a match of the DNA to germline. The germline V gene encodes CDR1 TVYSNPD and CDR2 GDNSRS (reference sequence). This CDR3 region has 23 residues. The DNA for the CDR3 is TGTGCTTTCCGAGATCCTAGAGATTCCCCGCGAGCCTGGGGGTTCTTCTTCGCCGATAAACTCATCTTT. Translating gives CAFRDPRDSPRAWGFFFADKLIF.

This clone was recorded a few times. The TCRdb record carries a much larger clone's protein, which differs from this DNA's translation at residue 20; a read error is the likely cause, and the protein listed here is the DNA translation. With the J gene uncalled, the V gene is TRDV1; TRDD3, the D gene given by the table, was not confirmed from the DNA. Germline assignment: CDR1 TSWWSYY and CDR2 QGS. This CDR3 is built from 22 residues. In DNA form, the CDR3 reads TGTGCTCTTGGGGAAGCCCTGGATTTGTACTGGGCCCCACCACGGGGTACCGATAAACACATCTTT. Protein sequence: CALGEALDLYWAPPRGTDKHIF.

Note on this clone: The TCRdb record carries a much larger clone's protein, which differs from this DNA's translation at residue 10; a read error is the likely cause, and the protein listed here is the DNA translation. The chain recombines TRDV1 with TRDJ1; TRDD3 agrees at 13 bases. TCRdb supplies no J gene; here it was assigned by aligning the nucleotide sequence to germline. The germline V gene encodes CDR1 TSWWSYY and CDR2 QGS. Germline trimming cut 3 bases from V and 2 bases from J; bases unmatched to any gene: 21. This CDR3 region has 22 residues. The CDR3 DNA follows: TGTGCTCTTGGGGAGATTTCCTACTTGCACTGGGGGATACGTTCACCGACCGATAAACTCATCTTT. Amino acids: CALGEISYLHWGIRSPTDKLIF.

Judged by abundance, this clone is medium-sized. Other DNA sequences from this sample encode an identical CDR3 as well. The J gene is TRDJ1, the V gene TRDV1, with 8 bases aligning to TRDD3. Germline V gene data show CDR1 as TSWWSYY and CDR2 as QGS. There are 20 residues in the CDR3. J gave up 0 bases and V 0 bases, and 15 bases lay outside the gene matches. The CDR3 spells CALGELRPTWGYWYTDKLIF. Here the CDR3 DNA reads TGTGCTCTTGGGGAACTACGACCAACATGGGGATACTGGTACACCGATAAACTCATCTTT.

This clone was observed at least ten times. The protein given by TCRdb reflects a much larger clone and differs at residue 23 from this DNA's translation, likely from a read error; the protein shown is the DNA's translation. The V call is TRDV1, the J call TRDJ1; 11 bases match TRDD3. CDR3 size: 24 residues. The germline V gene has CDR1 TSWWSYY and CDR2 QGS. The CDR3 protein is CALGETAVRNDLIVLGDNHDKLTF. The CDR3 DNA reads as TGTGCTCTTGGGGAAACTGCGGTTCGGAATGACCTAATCGTACTGGGGGATAATCACGATAAACTCACCTTT.

This clone showed up many times. This likely reflects a read error, since a far larger clone is one base away. The sample holds other DNA sequences that translate to the same CDR3. CDR3 amino acids: CAFQGWGRYTDKLIF. The CDR3 nucleotides read TGCGCCTTTCAAGGCTGGGGGAGGTACACCGATAAACTCATCTTT. The chain has TRDV3 and TRDJ1; 8 bases are shared with TRDD3. This CDR3 is built from 15 residues. The germline CDR1 and CDR2 sequences are TVYSNPD and GDNSRS (reference sequence). The full variable domain, in which reference TRDV3 and TRDJ1 provide the parts outside the CDR3, is CDKVTQSSPDQTVASGSEVVLLCTYDTVYSNPDLFWYRIRPDYSFQFVFYGDNSRSEGADFTQGRFSVKHILTQKAFHLVISPVRTEDSATYYCAFQGWGRYTDKLIFGKGTRVTVEP.

The table lists this clone with a few counts. This likely stems from a read error, as it lies one base from a far larger clone. Additional DNA sequences in this sample encode the identical CDR3. The rearrangement joins TRDV3 to TRDJ1, with TRDD3 matching over 13 bases. TCRdb carries no J gene annotation; the J gene was assigned here by matching the DNA with germline. The CDR3 totals 21 residues. Per germline, CDR1 TVYSNPD and CDR2 GDNSRS (reference sequence). Trimming took 5 bases from V and 2 from J; bases not matched to a gene: 26. The CDR3 loop is CARNANVPLHWGIRKTDKLIF. CDR3 nucleotides: TGTGCCCGGAACGCTAATGTCCCACTCCACTGGGGGATACGGAAAACCGATAAACTCATCTTT. The variable domain in full, completed from reference TRDV3 and TRDJ1, reads CDKVTQSSPDQTVASGSEVVLLCTYDTVYSNPDLFWYRIRPDYSFQFVFYGDNSRSEGADFTQGRFSVKHILTQKAFHLVISPVRTEDSATYYCARNANVPLHWGIRKTDKLIFGKGTRVTVEP.

The chain joins TRDV1 to TRDJ1; 7 nucleotides align to TRDD3. TCRdb gives no J gene; it was assigned here by matching the DNA to germline. Germline V gene sequence: CDR1 TSWWSYY, CDR2 QGS. The CDR3 consists of 19 residues. V was clipped by 1 base and J by 0 bases; unmatched bases: 14. CDR3 loop: CALGEPGVWGLRYTDKLIF. The CDR3 DNA reads as TGTGCTCTTGGGGAACCCGGCGTCTGGGGGCTCCGGTACACCGATAAACTCATCTTT.

This clone was counted a few times. This DNA's translation and the protein TCRdb lists, from a much larger clone, do not match at residue 28, likely due to a read error; the protein shown is translated from the DNA. The J gene is uncalled and the V gene is TRDV1; TRDD3 is the table's D call and was not checked against the DNA. Germline CDR1 TSWWSYY, CDR2 QGS. CDR3 length: 29 residues. The chain's CDR3 is CALGELHFPFLQFLRGIRTATGYTDKLTF. As DNA, the CDR3 is TGTGCTCTTGGGGAACTCCACTTCCCCTTCCTACAGTTTTTGAGGGGGATACGCACAGCTACGGGGTACACCGATAAACTCACCTTT.

In its sample, this clone was seen many times. This rearrangement joins TRDV1 to TRDJ1; D uncertain. Assignment of the J gene here rests on matching the DNA to germline, because TCRdb gives none. CDR1 is TSWWSYY and CDR2 is QGS in the germline V gene. The CDR3 has 21 residues. Trimming took off 4 bases at V and 7 bases at J, with 37 bases between the two ends. In DNA form, the CDR3 reads TGTGCTCTTGGGGTCAAAGGTCCCCCGCGAGTTGTGCAGTTGGGTGCCGGTAAACTCATCTTT. Amino acid sequence: CALGVKGPPRVVQLGAGKLIF.

Ten or more counts support this clone. The TCRdb protein comes from a much larger clone and disagrees with this DNA's translation at residue 14, likely due to a read error; the protein given here is derived from the DNA. The V call is TRDV2, the J call TRDJ3; 7 bases match TRDD3. TCRdb records no J gene; here it was assigned by comparing the DNA to germline. There are 20 residues in the CDR3. Germline V gene lookup returns CDR1 GEAIGNYY and CDR2 EKD. CDR3 bases: TGTGCCTGTGACCTTACTGGGGATGCCCGGAGCTCCTGGGGCACCCGACAGATGTTTTTC. It specifies CACDLTGDARSSWGTRQMFF.